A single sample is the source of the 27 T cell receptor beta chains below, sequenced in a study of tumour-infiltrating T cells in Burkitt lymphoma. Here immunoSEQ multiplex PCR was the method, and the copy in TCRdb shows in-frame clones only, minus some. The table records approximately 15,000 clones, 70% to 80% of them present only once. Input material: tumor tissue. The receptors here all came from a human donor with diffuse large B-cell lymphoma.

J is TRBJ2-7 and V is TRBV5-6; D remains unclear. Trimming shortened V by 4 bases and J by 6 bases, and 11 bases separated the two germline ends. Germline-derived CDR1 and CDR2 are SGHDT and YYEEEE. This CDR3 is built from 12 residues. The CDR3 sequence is CASSPLGFEQYF. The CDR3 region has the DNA TGTGCCAGCAGCCCCCTTGGGTTCGAGCAGTACTTC.

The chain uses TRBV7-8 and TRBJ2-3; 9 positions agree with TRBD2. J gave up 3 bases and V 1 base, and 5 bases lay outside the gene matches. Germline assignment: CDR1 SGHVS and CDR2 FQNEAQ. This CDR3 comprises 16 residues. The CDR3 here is CASSLVAGGETDTQYF. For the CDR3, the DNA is TGTGCCAGCAGCTTAGTGGCGGGAGGGGAAACAGATACGCAGTATTTT. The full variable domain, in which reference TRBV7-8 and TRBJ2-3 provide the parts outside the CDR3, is GAGVSQSPRYKVAKRGQDVALRCDPISGHVSLFWYQQALGQGPEFLTYFQNEAQLDKSGLPSDRFFAERPEGSVSTLKIQRTQQEDSAVYLCASSLVAGGETDTQYFGPGTRLTVL.

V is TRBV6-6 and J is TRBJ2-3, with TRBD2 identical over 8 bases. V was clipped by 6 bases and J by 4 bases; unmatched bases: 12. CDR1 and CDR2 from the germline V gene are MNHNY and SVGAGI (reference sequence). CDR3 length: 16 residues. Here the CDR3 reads CASSPFTGGESDTQYF. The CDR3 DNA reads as TGTGCCAGCAGCCCGTTCACGGGAGGGGAATCAGATACGCAGTATTTT.

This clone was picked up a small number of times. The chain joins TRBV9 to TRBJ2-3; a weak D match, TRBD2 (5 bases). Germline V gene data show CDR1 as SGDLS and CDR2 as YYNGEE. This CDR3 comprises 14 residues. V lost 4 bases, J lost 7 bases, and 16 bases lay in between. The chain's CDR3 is CASSPPADFYTQYF. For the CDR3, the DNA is TGTGCCAGCAGCCCCCCGGCGGACTTTTATACGCAGTATTTT. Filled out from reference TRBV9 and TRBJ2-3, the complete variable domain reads DSGVTQTPKHLITATGQRVTLRCSPRSGDLSVYWYQQSLDQGLQFLIQYYNGEERAKGNILERFSAQQFPDLHSELNLSSLELGDSALYFCASSPPADFYTQYFGPGTRLTVL.

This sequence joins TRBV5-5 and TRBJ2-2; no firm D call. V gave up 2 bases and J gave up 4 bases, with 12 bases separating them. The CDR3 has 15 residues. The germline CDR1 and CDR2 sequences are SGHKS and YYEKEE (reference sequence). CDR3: CASSLGVPGTGELFF. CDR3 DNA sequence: TGTGCCAGCAGCTTAGGAGTCCCCGGCACCGGGGAGCTGTTTTTT.

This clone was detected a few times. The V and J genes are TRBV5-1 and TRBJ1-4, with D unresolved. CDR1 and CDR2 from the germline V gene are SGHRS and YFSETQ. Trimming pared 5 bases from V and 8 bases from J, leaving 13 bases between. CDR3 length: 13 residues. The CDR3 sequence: CASSSGYEEKLFF. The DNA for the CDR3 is TGCGCCAGCAGTTCGGGATATGAAGAAAAACTGTTTTTT.

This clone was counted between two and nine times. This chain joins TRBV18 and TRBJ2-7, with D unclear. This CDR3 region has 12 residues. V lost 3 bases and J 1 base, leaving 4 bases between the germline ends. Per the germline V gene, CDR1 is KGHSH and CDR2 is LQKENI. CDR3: CASSPMSYEQYF. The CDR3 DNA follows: TGTGCCAGCTCACCCATGTCCTACGAGCAGTACTTC. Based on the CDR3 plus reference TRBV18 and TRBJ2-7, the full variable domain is NAGVMQNPRHLVRRRGQEARLRCSPMKGHSHVYWYRQLPEEGLKFMVYLQKENIIDESGMPKERFSAEFPKEGPSILRIQQVVRGDSAAYFCASSPMSYEQYFGPGTRLTVT.

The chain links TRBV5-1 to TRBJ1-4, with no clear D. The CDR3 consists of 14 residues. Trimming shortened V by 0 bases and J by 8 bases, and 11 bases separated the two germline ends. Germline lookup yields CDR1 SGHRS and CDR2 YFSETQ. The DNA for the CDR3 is TGCGCCAGCAGCTTGGCTGGGGTTAGAGAAAAACTGTTTTTT. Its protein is CASSLAGVREKLFF.

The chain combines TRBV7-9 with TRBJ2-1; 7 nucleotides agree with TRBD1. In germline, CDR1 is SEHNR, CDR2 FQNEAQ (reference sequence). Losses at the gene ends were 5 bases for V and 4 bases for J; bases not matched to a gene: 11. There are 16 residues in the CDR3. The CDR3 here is CASSLPDRTFYNEQFF. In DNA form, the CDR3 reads TGTGCCAGCAGCCTACCGGACAGGACTTTTTACAATGAGCAGTTCTTC.

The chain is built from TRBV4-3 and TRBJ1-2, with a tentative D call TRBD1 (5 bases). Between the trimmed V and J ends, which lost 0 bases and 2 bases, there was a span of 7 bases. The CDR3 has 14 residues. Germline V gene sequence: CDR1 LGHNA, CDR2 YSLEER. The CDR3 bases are TGCGCCAGCAGCCAAGACGCAGGGAACTATGGCTACACCTTC. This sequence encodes CASSQDAGNYGYTF.

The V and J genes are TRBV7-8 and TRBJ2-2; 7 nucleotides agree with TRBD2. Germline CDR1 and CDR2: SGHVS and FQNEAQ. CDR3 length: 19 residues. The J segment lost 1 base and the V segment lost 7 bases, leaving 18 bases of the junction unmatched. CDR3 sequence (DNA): TGTGCCAGCACCCCAACCCCCCCCGGCTGGGGGGGGAACACCGGGGAGCTGTTTTTT. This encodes CASTPTPPGWGGNTGELFF.

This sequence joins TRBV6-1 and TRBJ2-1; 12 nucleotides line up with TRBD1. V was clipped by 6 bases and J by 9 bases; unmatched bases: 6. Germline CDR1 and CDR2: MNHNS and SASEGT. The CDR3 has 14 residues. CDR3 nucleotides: TGTGCCAGCAGGCCGGGACAGGGGGCTTTTGAGCAGTTCTTC. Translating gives CASRPGQGAFEQFF.

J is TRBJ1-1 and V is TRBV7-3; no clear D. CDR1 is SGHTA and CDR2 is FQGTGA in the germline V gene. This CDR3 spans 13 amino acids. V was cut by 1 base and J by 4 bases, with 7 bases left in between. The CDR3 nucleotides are TGTGCCAGCAGCTTAAGTGAGGGCACTGAAGCTTTCTTT. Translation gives CASSLSEGTEAFF.

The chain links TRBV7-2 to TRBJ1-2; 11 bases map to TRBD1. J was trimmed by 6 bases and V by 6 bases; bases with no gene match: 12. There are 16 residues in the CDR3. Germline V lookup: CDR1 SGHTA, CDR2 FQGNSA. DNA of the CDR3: TGTGCCAGCAGGAGGACAGGGGGCAGATACGAAAATGGCTACACCTTC. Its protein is CASRRTGGRYENGYTF. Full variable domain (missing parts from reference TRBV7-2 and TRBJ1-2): GAGVSQSPSNKVTEKGKDVELRCDPISGHTALYWYRQSLGQGLEFLIYFQGNSAPDKSGLPSDRFSAERTGGSVSTLTIQRTQQEDSAVYLCASRRTGGRYENGYTFGSGTRLTVV.

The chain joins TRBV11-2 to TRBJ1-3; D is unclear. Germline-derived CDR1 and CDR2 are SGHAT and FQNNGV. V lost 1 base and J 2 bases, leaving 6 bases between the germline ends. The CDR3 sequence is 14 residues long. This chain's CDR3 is CASSLAHPGNTIYF. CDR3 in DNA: TGTGCCAGCAGCTTAGCCCACCCTGGAAACACCATATATTTT.

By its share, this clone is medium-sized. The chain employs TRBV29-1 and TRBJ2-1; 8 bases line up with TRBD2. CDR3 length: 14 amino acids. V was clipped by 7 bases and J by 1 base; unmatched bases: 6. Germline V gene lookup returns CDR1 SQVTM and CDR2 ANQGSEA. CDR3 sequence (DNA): TGCAGCGCCCAAGCGGGAGCGTCCTACAATGAGCAGTTCTTC. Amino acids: CSAQAGASYNEQFF.

CDR3 coding DNA: TGTGCCAGCAGCTTCCCGTTTGGATCCTACGAGCAGTACTTC. Translated: CASSFPFGSYEQYF. The V and J genes are TRBV5-5 and TRBJ2-7; D gene unclear. The CDR3 runs to 14 residues. V lost 2 bases to trimming and J lost 1 base, with 10 bases between them. Germline CDR1 and CDR2: SGHKS and YYEKEE (reference sequence).

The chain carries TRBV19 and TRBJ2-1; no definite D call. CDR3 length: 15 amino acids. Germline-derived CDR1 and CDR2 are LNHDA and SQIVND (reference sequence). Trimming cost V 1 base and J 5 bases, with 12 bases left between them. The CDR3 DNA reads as TGTGCCAGTAGTATAGTAAGGAATGGGGACAATGAGCAGTTCTTC. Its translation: CASSIVRNGDNEQFF. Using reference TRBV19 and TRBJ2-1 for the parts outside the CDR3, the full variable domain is DGGITQSPKYLFRKEGQNVTLSCEQNLNHDAMYWYRQDPGQGLRLIYYSQIVNDFQKGDIAEGYSVSREKKESFPLTVTSAQKNPTAFYLCASSIVRNGDNEQFFGPGTRLTVL.

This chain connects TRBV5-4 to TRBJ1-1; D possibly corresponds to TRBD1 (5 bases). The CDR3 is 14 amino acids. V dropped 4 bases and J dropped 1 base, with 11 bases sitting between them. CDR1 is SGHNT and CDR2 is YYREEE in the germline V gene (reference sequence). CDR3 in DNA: TGTGCCAGCAGCCCGCAGGGTACGAACACTGAAGCTTTCTTT. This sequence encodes CASSPQGTNTEAFF. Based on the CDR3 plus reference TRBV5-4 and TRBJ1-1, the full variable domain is ETGVTQSPTHLIKTRGQQVTLRCSSQSGHNTVSWYQQALGQGPQFIFQYYREEENGRGNFPPRFSGLQFPNYSSELNVNALELDDSALYLCASSPQGTNTEAFFGQGTRLTVV.

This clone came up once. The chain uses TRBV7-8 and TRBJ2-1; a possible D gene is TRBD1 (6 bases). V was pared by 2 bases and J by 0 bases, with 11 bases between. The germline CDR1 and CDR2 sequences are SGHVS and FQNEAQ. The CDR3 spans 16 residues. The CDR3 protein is CASSLTIGGSYNEQFF. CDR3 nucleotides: TGTGCCAGCAGCTTAACGATAGGGGGCTCCTACAATGAGCAGTTCTTC.

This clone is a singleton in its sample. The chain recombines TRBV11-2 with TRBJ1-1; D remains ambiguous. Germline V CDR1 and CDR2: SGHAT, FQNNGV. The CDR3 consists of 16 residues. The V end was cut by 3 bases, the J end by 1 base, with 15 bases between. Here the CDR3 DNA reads TGTGCCAGCAGCTTCAGGCGAAGGCTGGAGAACACTGAAGCTTTCTTT. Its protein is CASSFRRRLENTEAFF.

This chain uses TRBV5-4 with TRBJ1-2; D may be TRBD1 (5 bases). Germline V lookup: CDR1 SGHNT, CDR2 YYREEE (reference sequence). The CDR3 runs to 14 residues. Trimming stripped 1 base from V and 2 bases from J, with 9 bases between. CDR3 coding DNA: TGTGCCAGCAGCTTGTTAGGGGCAAACTATGGCTACACCTTC. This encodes CASSLLGANYGYTF.

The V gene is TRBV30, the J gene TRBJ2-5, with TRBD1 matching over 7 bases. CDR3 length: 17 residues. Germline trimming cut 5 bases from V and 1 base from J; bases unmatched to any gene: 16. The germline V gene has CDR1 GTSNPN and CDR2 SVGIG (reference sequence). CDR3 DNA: TGTGCCTGGGAGACAGGGCGTGACAGGCACCCCCAAGAGACCCAGTACTTC. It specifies CAWETGRDRHPQETQYF.

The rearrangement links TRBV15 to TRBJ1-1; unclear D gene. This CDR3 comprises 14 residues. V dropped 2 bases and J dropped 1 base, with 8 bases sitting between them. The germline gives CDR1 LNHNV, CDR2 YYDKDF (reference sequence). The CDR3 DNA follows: TGTGCCACCAGCAGACAGGCTTCGAACACTGAAGCTTTCTTT. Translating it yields CATSRQASNTEAFF. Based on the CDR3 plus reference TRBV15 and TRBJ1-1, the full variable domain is DAMVIQNPRYQVTQFGKPVTLSCSQTLNHNVMYWYQQKSSQAPKLLFHYYDKDFNNEADTPDNFQSRRPNTSFCFLDIRSPGLGDTAMYLCATSRQASNTEAFFGQGTRLTVV.

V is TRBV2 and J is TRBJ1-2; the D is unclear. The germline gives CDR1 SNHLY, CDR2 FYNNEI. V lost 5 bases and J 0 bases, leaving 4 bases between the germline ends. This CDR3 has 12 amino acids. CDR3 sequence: CASSNSNYGYTF. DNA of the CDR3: TGTGCCAGCAGTAACTCTAACTATGGCTACACCTTC.

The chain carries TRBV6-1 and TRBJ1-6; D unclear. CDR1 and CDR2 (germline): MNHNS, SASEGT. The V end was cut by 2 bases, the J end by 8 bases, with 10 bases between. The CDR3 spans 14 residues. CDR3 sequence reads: CASSEMNGDSPLHF. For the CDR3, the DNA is TGTGCCAGCAGTGAAATGAATGGGGATTCACCCCTCCACTTT.

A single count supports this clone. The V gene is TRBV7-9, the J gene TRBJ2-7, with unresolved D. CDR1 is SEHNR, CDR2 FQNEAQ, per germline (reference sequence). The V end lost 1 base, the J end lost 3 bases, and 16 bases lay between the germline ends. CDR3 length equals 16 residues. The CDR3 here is CASSLGVGLVSYEQYF. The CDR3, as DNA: TGTGCCAGCAGCTTAGGGGTGGGGTTGGTGAGCTACGAGCAGTACTTC.